Presented here are 14 T cell receptor beta chains from one specimen sequenced in a study of T cell repertoires in cytomegalovirus infection. TCRdb re-analysed the reads in MiXCR, keeping a single row per CDR3 protein. The sample contains fewer than 300,000 distinct CDR3 sequences, about 23% of which appear only once. Sequencing was performed on PBMCs. The source is a human donor in good health (CMV status not recorded). Some clones in this sample may be carry-over from other donors' samples.

The CDR3 reads CASSYGTGDTYEQYV. The CDR3 nucleotides read TGTGCCAGCAGTTATGGGACAGGGGACACCTACGAGCAGTACGTC. J is TRBJ2-7 and V is TRBV12-3 or TRBV12-4; 10 nucleotides match TRBD1. This CDR3 contains 15 residues. Losses at the gene ends were 4 bases for V and 2 bases for J; bases not matched to a gene: 5.

The rearrangement uses TRBV20-1 and TRBJ2-5; D unclear. Germline assignment: CDR1 DFQATT and CDR2 SNEGSKA (reference sequence). There are 15 residues in the CDR3. V gave up 6 bases and J gave up 1 base, with 18 bases separating them. CDR3 sequence: CSAPVERTGQETQYF. The CDR3 DNA sequence: TGCAGTGCCCCCGTGGAGCGTACCGGCCAAGAGACCCAGTACTTC.

This clonotype was recorded a few times. The genes are TRBV28 and TRBJ2-7, with 9 bases identical to TRBD2. Germline CDR1 is MDHEN and CDR2 is SYDVKM. V was clipped by 6 bases and J by 2 bases; unmatched bases: 5. The CDR3 spans 14 residues. The DNA of the CDR3 is TGTGCCAGCAGGACCCTAGCGGGGACCTACGAGCAGTACTTC. Its translation: CASRTLAGTYEQYF.

V usage is TRBV24-1 and J usage is TRBJ2-1; 7 bases line up with TRBD2. The CDR3 is made up of 14 amino acids. Germline CDR1 and CDR2: KGHDR and SFDVKD. With V trimmed by 0 bases and J by 9 bases, 4 bases remained unmatched. CDR3 region: CATSDLRGGGEQFF. CDR3 nucleotide sequence: TGTGCCACCAGTGATTTGAGGGGCGGGGGTGAGCAGTTCTTC.

The chain employs TRBV28 and TRBJ2-3; 9 bases agree with TRBD1. The J segment lost 1 base and the V segment lost 6 bases, leaving 8 bases of the junction unmatched. Per germline, CDR1 MDHEN and CDR2 SYDVKM. The length of the CDR3 is 16 residues. DNA of the CDR3: TGTGCCAGCAGAACAGGACAGGGGCCGGGCACAGATACGCAGTATTTT. Translation gives CASRTGQGPGTDTQYF.

This clonotype occurred a few times. This sequence joins TRBV10-3 and TRBJ2-5; D possibly corresponds to TRBD2 (6 bases). The CDR3 is 14 residues long. Germline V gene lookup returns CDR1 ENHRY and CDR2 SYGVKD. V was pared by 4 bases and J by 0 bases, with 9 bases between. CDR3 region: CAISVGGNQETQYF. CDR3 DNA sequence: TGTGCCATCAGTGTAGGAGGGAACCAAGAGACCCAGTACTTC.

Notes on this clonotype: A read error is possible here, since a much larger clone lies one base away. The chain joins TRBV7-3 to TRBJ2-1; 12 positions agree with TRBD2. In germline, CDR1 is SGHTA, CDR2 FQGTGA. This CDR3 is 15 amino acids long. CDR3 protein: CACSYGTSGYNEQFF. In DNA form, the CDR3 reads TGTGCCTGCAGCTATGGGACTAGCGGGTACAATGAGCAGTTCTTC.

The genes are TRBV28 and TRBJ1-4; 7 nucleotides line up with TRBD1. This CDR3 has 12 amino acids. The V segment lost 5 bases and the J segment 12 bases; nucleotides outside the gene matches: 6. Germline values: CDR1 MDHEN, CDR2 SYDVKM. The CDR3, as DNA: TGTGCCAGCAGTCCCATCGGGACAGAACTGTTTTTT. Its protein product is CASSPIGTELFF.

J is TRBJ2-1 and V is TRBV7-2, with D maybe TRBD1 (7 bases). Germline-derived CDR1 and CDR2 are SGHTA and FQGNSA. Trimming pared 1 base from V and 9 bases from J, leaving 10 bases between. The CDR3 totals 13 residues. The CDR3 DNA reads as TGTGCCAGCAGCTTAGATCAGGGGGGTGAGCAGTTCTTC. Its protein product is CASSLDQGGEQFF.

This clonotype was detected many times. The rearrangement links TRBV7-2 to TRBJ1-5; D ambiguous. The CDR3 sequence is 16 residues long. V was clipped by 6 bases and J by 4 bases, with 19 bases between them. Germline CDR1 reads SGHTA; CDR2 reads FQGNSA. CDR3 sequence (DNA): TGTGCCAGCAGTTCGCCGCAGGAGACTTTTAATCAGCCCCAGCATTTT. As protein: CASSSPQETFNQPQHF.

The chain carries TRBV5-1 and TRBJ1-5; D remains unclear. The V end lost 0 bases, the J end lost 3 bases, and 7 bases lay between the germline ends. The CDR3 runs to 14 residues. Germline V gives CDR1 SGHRS, CDR2 YFSETQ. CDR3 DNA: TGCGCCAGCAGCTTGGACAGCCTCAATCAGCCCCAGCATTTT. Encoded protein: CASSLDSLNQPQHF.

A note on this clonotype: The junction shows a germline mismatch at one end, possibly a read error. The V call is TRBV5-3, the J call TRBJ2-2; D gene uncertain. TRBV5-3 is designated an ORF whose function remains uncertain. This CDR3 is 16 amino acids long. The chain's CDR3 is CASSLAVLPRTGELFF. The CDR3 DNA sequence: TGTGCCAGCAGCTTGGCGGTACTCCCCCGAACCGGGGAGCTGTTTTTT.

This clonotype appeared a few times. This chain uses TRBV14 with TRBJ2-4, with 15 bases that match TRBD2. V lost 4 bases and J lost 1; bases outside the gene matches: 8. The CDR3 covers 19 residues. Per the germline V gene, CDR1 is SGHDN and CDR2 is FVKESK. In DNA form, the CDR3 reads TGTGCCAGCAGCCTTGGGACTAGCGGGAGGTTGATGGCCAAAAACATTCAGTACTTC. This sequence encodes CASSLGTSGRLMAKNIQYF.

There are a few counts of this clonotype. This chain uses TRBV28 with TRBJ1-1; D perhaps matches TRBD1 (6 bases). V lost 10 bases and J 5 bases, leaving 14 bases between the germline ends. This CDR3 spans 12 amino acids. Germline lookup yields CDR1 MDHEN and CDR2 SYDVKM. The CDR3 loop reads CATRGHPTEAFF. The CDR3 region has the DNA TGTGCCACACGGGGACACCCGACTGAAGCTTTCTTT.